This T cell receptor (beta chain) was captured by sequencing in a study of identical twins' blood T cells. TCRdb passed the 5' RACE reads through MiXCR, listing each CDR3 protein once. The data contain 350,000 to 450,000 distinct CDR3 sequences, under 30% of them seen just once; the ten biggest clones take up 6.1%. This clonotype was picked up a small number of times. The junction differs from germline at one of its ends, possibly a read error. This CDR3 contains 14 residues. Per the germline V gene, CDR1 is MNHEY and CDR2 is SMNVEV (reference sequence). What was sequenced was PBMCs. The chain uses TRBV27 and TRBJ2-2, with D unresolved. The clonotype was recovered from a woman between 18 and 55 years old in good health. The DNA for the CDR3 is TGTGTCAGCAGTCCCCCCGTAGACACCGGGGAGCTGTTTTTT. This translates into CVSSPPVDTGELFF.